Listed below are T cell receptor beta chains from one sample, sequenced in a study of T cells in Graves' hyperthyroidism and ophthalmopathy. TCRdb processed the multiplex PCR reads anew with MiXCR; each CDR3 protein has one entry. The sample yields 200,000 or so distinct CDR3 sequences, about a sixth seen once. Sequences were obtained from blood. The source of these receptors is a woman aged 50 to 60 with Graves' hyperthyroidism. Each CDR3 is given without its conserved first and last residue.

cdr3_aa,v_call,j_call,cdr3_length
AWSPGGSAETQY,TRBV30,TRBJ2-5,12
SAGFVEKGYT,TRBV20-1,TRBJ1-2,10
SAREEAGGLYRSYNEQF,TRBV20-1,TRBJ2-1,17
SATTGASQPQH,TRBV20-1,TRBJ1-5,11
ASSVEGASTEAF,TRBV9,TRBJ1-1,12
AISPRDDLHEQY,TRBV10-3,TRBJ2-7,12
ASSSGTRDNEQF,TRBV7-9,TRBJ2-1,12
ASSFGQFYPYGYT,TRBV6-1,TRBJ1-2,13
ASSFRDGGSYEQY,TRBV2,TRBJ2-7,13
ASSSGTSFSDEQF,TRBV2,TRBJ2-1,13
AWAQLRNAEAF,TRBV30,TRBJ1-1,11
ASSLRVATGGRAQH,TRBV7-2,TRBJ1-5,14
ATPRGGRAPGELF,TRBV11-2,TRBJ2-2,13
AWSQLNYGYT,TRBV30,TRBJ1-2,10
ASSLTSGYYNEQF,TRBV2,TRBJ2-1,13
ASSLEPKGTQY,TRBV5-6,TRBJ2-3,11
SVKRSYEQY,TRBV29-1,TRBJ2-7,9
ASSLSGAPSSNVLT,TRBV7-3,TRBJ2-6,14
ASSFPIAGGPDTQY,TRBV7-2,TRBJ2-3,14
ASSPTNDGARETQY,TRBV18,TRBJ2-5,14
ASSATSGTSGRQETQY,TRBV5-1,TRBJ2-5,16
ASSLSGGYTEAF,TRBV28,TRBJ1-1,12
AWSGPPVWGRGPGANVLT,TRBV30,TRBJ2-6,18
ASSPLDQGWGYT,TRBV18,TRBJ1-2,12
AISESLQPYEQY,TRBV10-3,TRBJ2-7,12
ASTRKTGVLSYEQY,TRBV6-1,TRBJ2-7,14
ASSLIQGGADTQY,TRBV12-3/TRBV12-4,TRBJ2-3,13
SANDRGNQPQH,TRBV20-1,TRBJ1-5,11
ASSEGLSYNEQF,TRBV12-3/TRBV12-4,TRBJ2-1,12
ASSELIAGYNEQF,TRBV6-1,TRBJ2-1,13
ASSLAGGGQPQH,TRBV12-3/TRBV12-4,TRBJ1-5,12
ASRGLATYEQY,TRBV6-1,TRBJ2-7,11
ASSKGGQGANEQF,TRBV19,TRBJ2-1,13
ASSSGVGSENYGYT,TRBV7-9,TRBJ1-2,14
ASSAAGYT,TRBV2,TRBJ1-2,8
ASSLIVGATQTQH,TRBV27,TRBJ1-5,13
ASSLAVYNEQF,TRBV7-2,TRBJ2-1,11
ASSLGGPGYQETQY,TRBV7-9,TRBJ2-5,14
ASGLGTDYEQY,TRBV12-5,TRBJ2-7,11
ASSKQNSRSYEQY,TRBV19,TRBJ2-7,13
ASRGTSGNLYEQY,TRBV19,TRBJ2-7,13
SVEVGVNTEAF,TRBV29-1,TRBJ1-1,11
ASNSGLSGVTATGYGYT,TRBV19,TRBJ1-2,17
SASIPDTQY,TRBV20-1,TRBJ2-3,9
ASSLAAPHTQY,TRBV5-6,TRBJ2-3,11
AWSVLPVPGGSYNEQF,TRBV30,TRBJ2-1,16
ASRRRVGANSPLH,TRBV28,TRBJ1-6,13
ASSSDRVNRQPQH,TRBV7-8,TRBJ1-5,13
ASSQSGQGGEQY,TRBV3-1,TRBJ2-7,12
ASGLVLGAGANQPQH,TRBV12-5,TRBJ1-5,15